A selection of T cell receptor beta chains follows, all from one sample in a study of T cell responses to AZD1222 COVID-19 vaccine. TCRdb's table, derived via immunoSEQ multiplex PCR, lists solely in-frame clones and lacks some. The repertoire holds around 170,000 clones, with around 88% as singletons. Material: peripheral blood, obtained 28 days after the second AZD1222 dose. These receptors all come from an adult who received the AZD1222 COVID-19 vaccine. Each CDR3 is given with its conserved first and last residue.

J,V,CDR3
TRBJ2-4,TRBV2,CASSERGRAGNIQYF
TRBJ1-4,TRBV19,CASSMAPGEKLFF
TRBJ1-4,TRBV9,CASPNGGQAGEKLFF
TRBJ1-5,TRBV11-3,CASSLLGEAGVPQHF
TRBJ2-7,TRBV6-1,CASSSGQGRRYEQYF
TRBJ1-2,TRBV19,CASSSAGPPIAHAYTF
TRBJ1-1,TRBV11-3,CASSLDGLTEAFF
TRBJ2-5,TRBV5-6,CASSLPNRGEETQYF
TRBJ2-1,TRBV5-6,CASSETGGYNEQFF
TRBJ1-2,TRBV10-3,CAISGGSSGYTF
TRBJ1-3,TRBV11-3,CASSLSSGNTIYF
TRBJ2-7,TRBV6-2/TRBV6-3,CASSYSREPFYEQYF
TRBJ1-4,TRBV6-1,CASSAEEGTGGEKLFF
TRBJ1-1,TRBV10-2,CASGEPTAQRQGAAMGTEAFF
TRBJ2-7,TRBV5-1,CASSFEGGREQYF
TRBJ2-6,TRBV6-5,CASSYSTGAGANVLTF
TRBJ2-5,TRBV30,CAWSGQGSGETQYF
TRBJ1-5,TRBV28,CASSAPRGAGQPQHF
TRBJ2-7,TRBV24-1,CATSDNREPREQYF
TRBJ2-2,TRBV29-1,CSVPDQATGELFF
TRBJ2-7,TRBV19,CASSMEQGFAYEQYF
TRBJ2-5,TRBV19,CASSFQQGYQETQYF
TRBJ2-7,TRBV4-3,CASSQDGRVGRQYF
TRBJ1-5,TRBV2,CASSFQESLNQPQHF
TRBJ2-2,TRBV2,CASTRSSPTGELFF
TRBJ2-5,TRBV3-1/TRBV3-2,CASSHRPQEETQYF
TRBJ2-1,TRBV4-1,CASSQVGASYNEQFF
TRBJ1-2,TRBV6-8,CASTVDRGLNYGYTF
TRBJ1-5,TRBV12-3/TRBV12-4,CASSQQGQQPQHF
TRBJ2-2,TRBV19,CASSIDSQPTGELFF
TRBJ2-4,TRBV4-3,CASSQDLVGGAKNIQYF
TRBJ2-7,TRBV6-5,CASSYSDGTEQYF
TRBJ2-7,TRBV27,CASGLWYQHF
TRBJ1-4,TRBV9,CASSSGLAWDEKLFF
TRBJ1-5,TRBV5-1,CASSLTGDGQPQHF
TRBJ2-1,TRBV12-3/TRBV12-4,CASSFGGGDEQFF
TRBJ1-1,TRBV4-2,CASSPWGQGDTEAFF
TRBJ1-1,TRBV5-1,CASSFSGGGSTEAFF
TRBJ2-7,TRBV20-1,CSASPAAGASYEQYF
TRBJ2-5,TRBV5-1,CASSLGSGETQYF
TRBJ2-2,TRBV5-1,CASSLELAGNTGELFF